This TCR beta chain was obtained from a study of neurological immune-mediated disorders. V dropped 0 bases and J dropped 6; count of bases not matched to a gene: 2. Germline lookup yields CDR1 DFQATT and CDR2 SNEGSKA (reference sequence). CDR3 length equals 13 residues. Volunteers at a blood bank in Maryland, USA, were the healthy controls. In TCRdb, the 5' RACE reads were re-called with MiXCR into one record per CDR3 protein. Found here are under 60,000 distinct CDR3 sequences, roughly 25% of them singletons; the top ten hold around 23%. The gene calls are TRBV20-1 and TRBJ2-7; 10 bases line up with TRBD2. This TCR derives from a woman aged 70-85 years in good health. Sequences were obtained from PBMCs. CDR3 in amino acids: CSARELAGSEQYF. DNA for the CDR3: TGCAGTGCTAGAGAACTAGCGGGGAGCGAGCAGTACTTC.